Listed here are 32 T cell receptor beta chains from one sample, sequenced in a study of blood T cells in healthy people across ages. A second roughly 7 to 12 cycle PCR used barcoded and J-beta primers. MiXCR, run by TCRdb on the 5' RACE reads, gives a single entry per CDR3 protein. Seen here are around 990,000 distinct CDR3 sequences, 25% observed once, and the top ten hold about 0.8%. The sample was also linked to a second study, of T cells of mothers and their children.

The sample was blood. These receptors originate from a girl aged 2 to 9 in good health.

The chain links TRBV6-1 to TRBJ2-3, with 10 bases that match TRBD2. Germline V gives CDR1 MNHNS, CDR2 SASEGT. The trim removed 2 bases at V and 2 bases at J, leaving 7 bases unmatched. This CDR3 has 17 residues. The CDR3 nucleotides read TGTGCCAGCAGTGAAACGATCCTAGCGGGAGACACAGATACGCAGTATTTT. Protein sequence: CASSETILAGDTDTQYF.

J is TRBJ2-5 and V is TRBV7-6, with D hard to call. Trimming took 4 bases from V and 4 from J, leaving 13 bases between them. CDR1 is SGHVS, CDR2 FNYEAQ, per germline. The CDR3 is made up of 14 amino acids. CDR3 DNA: TGTGCCAGCAGCTCGGGCCCGGGTCGAGAGACCCAGTACTTC. This gives the protein CASSSGPGRETQYF.

CDR3 amino acids: CAISEFRALGEKLFF. CDR3 nucleotide sequence: TGTGCCATCAGTGAGTTCAGGGCGTTGGGGGAAAAACTGTTTTTT. The V gene is TRBV10-3, the J gene TRBJ1-4, with a weak D call TRBD1 (5 bases). CDR3 size: 15 residues. The V gene's germline CDR1 is ENHRY and CDR2 SYGVKD. Trimming left V 1 base short and J 8 bases short, with 14 bases between.

The CDR3 bases are TGCAGCGTTGAGTCCGACGGGGCCAACGTCCTGACTTTC. Protein sequence: CSVESDGANVLTF. The gene calls are TRBV29-1 and TRBJ2-6; D gene ambiguous. Germline CDR1 is SQVTM and CDR2 is ANQGSEA. The V and J ends lost 3 bases and 4 bases respectively, with 7 bases between them. This CDR3 is built from 13 residues.

This clonotype has ten or more counts. The CDR3 protein is CASSFSGGYEQYF. For the CDR3, the DNA is TGTGCCAGCAGTTTCTCGGGGGGGTACGAGCAGTACTTC. The chain combines TRBV12-3 or TRBV12-4 with TRBJ2-5; TRBD2 matches at 8 bases. The J call is in doubt because the DNA end fits TRBJ2-7 better. This CDR3 region has 13 residues.

This chain links TRBV4-2 with TRBJ1-4; no clear D gene. Germline CDR1 is LGHNA and CDR2 is YNFKEQ. V shed 1 base and J shed 4 bases, with 16 bases lying between them. This CDR3 has 17 amino acids. The CDR3 nucleotides are TGTGCCAGCAGCCAAGTGAGGCGGATCGGAGGTAATGAAAAACTGTTTTTT. This translates into CASSQVRRIGGNEKLFF.

This sequence joins TRBV21-1 and TRBJ2-5; the D segment call TRBD1 is taken from the table without a DNA check. TRBV21-1 is tagged as a pseudogene. The CDR3 length is 15 residues. The CDR3 here is CASSKGGEEEGTQYF. In nucleotides, the CDR3 is TGTGCCAGCAGCAAAGGGGGAGAGGAGGAAGGGACCCAGTACTTC.

The chain carries TRBV5-5 and TRBJ2-2, with D hard to call. Trimming removed 0 bases from V and 7 bases from J, with 7 bases in between. This CDR3 has 13 amino acids. Germline CDR1 reads SGHKS; CDR2 reads YYEKEE (reference sequence). CDR3 nucleotide sequence: TGTGCCAGCAGCTTGGACCCACTCGGGGAGCTGTTTTTT. This translates into CASSLDPLGELFF. Based on the CDR3 plus reference TRBV5-5 and TRBJ2-2, the full variable domain is DAGVTQSPTHLIKTRGQQVTLRCSPISGHKSVSWYQQVLGQGPQFIFQYYEKEERGRGNFPDRFSARQFPNYSSELNVNALLLGDSALYLCASSLDPLGELFFGEGSRLTVL.

This chain links TRBV28 with TRBJ1-2; 10 positions agree with TRBD1. Germline CDR1 is MDHEN and CDR2 is SYDVKM. V trimming: 4 bases; J trimming: 8 bases; junction bases outside the gene matches: 13. The CDR3 spans 16 residues. CDR3 DNA sequence: TGTGCCAGCAGTTCGCTTGACTACCAGACAGGGGGCGGCTACACCTTC. This translates into CASSSLDYQTGGGYTF.

This clonotype was recorded a few times. The chain has TRBV29-1 and TRBJ2-7; 8 bases agree with TRBD2. The V and J ends lost 7 bases and 7 bases, in that order; junction bases with no gene match: 12. This CDR3 comprises 13 residues. The germline V gene encodes CDR1 SQVTM and CDR2 ANQGSEA. CDR3 sequence: CSANGGGKGEQYF. The CDR3 DNA reads as TGCAGCGCTAACGGCGGGGGGAAGGGAGAGCAGTACTTC.

This clonotype was picked up a small number of times. The chain combines TRBV29-1 with TRBJ2-5; D possibly corresponds to TRBD2 (7 bases). The J call may be mistaken, given a closer DNA end match to TRBJ2-7. CDR3 length: 12 residues. CDR1 SQVTM and CDR2 ANQGSEA come from the germline V gene. CDR3 bases: TGCAGCGTTGAGGGGGGGCCCTACGAGCAGTACTTC. As protein: CSVEGGPYEQYF.

The V call is TRBV4-3, the J call TRBJ2-7; tentative D call: TRBD1 (5 bases). The CDR3 is 14 residues long. V was cut by 4 bases and J by 3 bases, with 13 bases left in between. Per germline, CDR1 LGHNA and CDR2 YSLEER. The CDR3, as DNA: TGCGCCAGCAGCCCTTCCCGGCAGGGCTACGAGCAGTACTTC. It specifies CASSPSRQGYEQYF.

The table lists this clonotype with a few counts. This chain uses TRBV10-3 with TRBJ2-5, with D possibly being TRBD1 (5 bases). The DNA end is more similar to TRBJ2-1, so the J call may be wrong. Germline V CDR1 and CDR2: ENHRY, SYGVKD. CDR3 length: 16 residues. The CDR3 nucleotides read TGTGCCATCAGTGAAAGGGGCCAGGATTACTACAATGAGCAGTTCTTC. Translating it yields CAISERGQDYYNEQFF.

The chain uses TRBV24-1 and TRBJ1-1; D is ambiguous. The CDR3 has 13 amino acids. Germline-derived CDR1 and CDR2 are KGHDR and SFDVKD. V dropped 11 bases and J dropped 1 base, with 13 bases sitting between them. The CDR3 DNA sequence: TGTGCCAACCAGTATTCAGGGAACACTGAAGCTTTCTTT. It yields the protein CANQYSGNTEAFF.

This clonotype has more than one count but fewer than ten. Relative to the germline gene, one junction end is altered; a read error may explain this. The rearrangement links TRBV29-1 to TRBJ2-7; possibly TRBD1 for D (7 bases). This CDR3 comprises 12 residues. CDR1 is SQVTM, CDR2 ANQGSEA, per germline. The CDR3 region has the DNA TGCAGCGGCGGGGAAGGGGGCTTAAGAGAGTTCTTC. Translated, it gives CSGGEGGLREFF.

The chain uses TRBV6-5 and TRBJ2-7; TRBD2 might be the D (5 bases). The CDR3 totals 14 residues. Per the germline V gene, CDR1 is MNHEY and CDR2 is SVGAGI. Trimming removed 0 bases at V and 3 bases at J, with 9 bases between. For the CDR3, the DNA is TGTGCCAGCAGTTACTCAGAGGGAAACTACGAGCAGTACTTC. This codes for CASSYSEGNYEQYF.

This chain connects TRBV25-1 to TRBJ2-5, with D possibly TRBD1 on 6 matching bases. Germline V gene lookup returns CDR1 MGHDK and CDR2 SYGVNS. V dropped 7 bases and J dropped 2 bases, with 11 bases sitting between them. CDR3 length: 13 amino acids. The CDR3 coding sequence is TGTGCCAGCATACGGGACAAACAAGAGACCCAGTACTTC. Its translation: CASIRDKQETQYF. Based on the CDR3 plus reference TRBV25-1 and TRBJ2-5, the full variable domain is EADIYQTPRYLVIGTGKKITLECSQTMGHDKMYWYQQDPGMELHLIHYSYGVNSTEKGDLSSESTVSRIRTEHFPLTLESARPSHTSQYLCASIRDKQETQYFGPGTRLLVL.

This clonotype came up a few times. The V call is TRBV29-1, the J call TRBJ2-1, with 9 bases aligning to TRBD1. With V trimmed by 3 bases and J by 9 bases, 6 bases remained unmatched. This CDR3 comprises 13 residues. Germline CDR1 SQVTM, CDR2 ANQGSEA. CDR3 coding DNA: TGCAGCGTTGAGCGGGACAGGGTAGGTGAGCAGTTCTTC. Its translation: CSVERDRVGEQFF.

This chain joins TRBV11-2 and TRBJ2-1, with D perhaps being TRBD1 or TRBD2 (5 bases each). Germline lookup yields CDR1 SGHAT and CDR2 FQNNGV. V was cut by 5 bases and J by 8 bases, with 10 bases left in between. This CDR3 region has 12 residues. CDR3 loop: CASSGGWYEQFF. The CDR3 DNA is TGTGCCAGCAGCGGGGGTTGGTATGAGCAGTTCTTC.

V and J are TRBV25-1 and TRBJ1-2; possibly TRBD1 for D (6 bases). The CDR3 runs 14 residues. Germline CDR1 is MGHDK and CDR2 is SYGVNS. V was clipped by 4 bases and J by 4 bases, with 13 bases between them. In DNA, the CDR3 is TGTGCCAGCAGTGGACCGGGACACCTCTATGGCTACACCTTC. The encoded protein is CASSGPGHLYGYTF.

This clonotype was seen more than once but under ten times. The chain employs TRBV20-1 and TRBJ2-7; D gene ambiguous. This CDR3 is built from 13 residues. Germline values: CDR1 DFQATT, CDR2 SNEGSKA (reference sequence). V was trimmed by 1 base and J by 4 bases, leaving 11 bases between them. Written as DNA, the CDR3 is TGCAGTGCTAGAGGTTGGGCAGAGTACGAGCAGTACTTC. Protein sequence: CSARGWAEYEQYF.

V is TRBV29-1 and J is TRBJ1-2, with TRBD1 matching 8 bases. Germline loops: CDR1 SQVTM, CDR2 ANQGSEA. This CDR3 contains 14 residues. After removal of 2 bases from V and 8 bases from J, the junction contained 10 bases not matched to a gene. CDR3 loop: CSVEPAGGSGGYTF. CDR3 nucleotide sequence: TGCAGCGTTGAACCCGCAGGGGGCTCAGGAGGCTACACCTTC.

The chain has TRBV10-3 and TRBJ2-1; D is uncertain. Near its end, the DNA agrees better with TRBJ2-5, so the J call may be wrong. The CDR3 consists of 12 residues. The germline V gene encodes CDR1 ENHRY and CDR2 SYGVKD. CDR3 bases: TGTGCCATCAGTGAACAAGGAGAGACCCAGTACTTC. It translates to CAISEQGETQYF.

The CDR3: CASSPPLSSYNEQFF. The CDR3 DNA follows: TGTGCCAGCAGTCCACCTTTAAGCTCCTACAATGAGCAGTTCTTC. This chain joins TRBV12-3 or TRBV12-4 and TRBJ2-1; D is uncertain. V was cut by 5 bases and J by 0 bases, with 11 bases left in between. This CDR3 has 15 residues.

This clonotype was recorded a few times. The V gene is TRBV27, the J gene TRBJ2-7; D is uncertain. Germline V gene sequence: CDR1 MNHEY, CDR2 SMNVEV (reference sequence). The CDR3 has 17 amino acids. V lost 7 bases to trimming and J lost 2 bases, with 24 bases between them. CDR3 nucleotide sequence: TGTGCCAGCATTCAGACGCGGCTAGACTTAGTTACCTACGAGCAGTACTTC. The encoded protein is CASIQTRLDLVTYEQYF.

The V and J genes are TRBV20-1 and TRBJ1-5; D unclear. Per germline, CDR1 DFQATT and CDR2 SNEGSKA (reference sequence). The CDR3 runs to 12 residues. V shed 0 bases and J shed 5 bases, with 5 bases lying between them. The CDR3 is CSARDLDQPQHF. CDR3 DNA sequence: TGCAGTGCTAGAGATCTTGATCAGCCCCAGCATTTT.

This rearrangement joins TRBV7-6 to TRBJ1-2; TRBD1 aligns across 9 bases. The CDR3 has 16 residues. Germline loops: CDR1 SGHVS, CDR2 FNYEAQ. Losses at the gene ends were 5 bases for V and 6 bases for J; bases not matched to a gene: 13. The CDR3 here is CASSEEGTGWMDGYTF. The CDR3 coding sequence is TGTGCCAGCAGCGAAGAGGGGACAGGGTGGATGGATGGCTACACCTTC.

This clonotype was seen a handful of times. The CDR3 sequence is CASRLRDTQGNEQFF. As DNA, the CDR3 is TGTGCCAGCAGACTAAGGGACACTCAAGGAAATGAGCAGTTCTTC. The chain combines TRBV12-3 or TRBV12-4 with TRBJ2-1; D may be TRBD1 (6 bases). The V end lost 6 bases, the J end lost 7 bases, and 19 bases lay between the germline ends. CDR3 length: 15 amino acids.

This chain uses TRBV7-3 with TRBJ2-5, with D possibly matching TRBD1 (6 bases). Germline CDR1 SGHTA, CDR2 FQGTGA. The CDR3 runs 16 residues. V was trimmed by 5 bases and J by 0 bases, leaving 16 bases between them. DNA of the CDR3: TGTGCCAGCAGCCTTGGACAGACTCCCAACCAAGAGACCCAGTACTTC. Translation gives CASSLGQTPNQETQYF.

This clonotype has just a few counts. The chain combines TRBV7-3 with TRBJ2-7; D unresolved. The CDR3 runs 13 residues. V dropped 4 bases and J dropped 8 bases, with 15 bases sitting between them. In germline, CDR1 is SGHTA, CDR2 FQGTGA. DNA of the CDR3: TGTGCCAGCAGCTCGGCCTCCAGTTCGAAGCAGTACTTC. Translating gives CASSSASSSKQYF.

The chain joins TRBV7-2 to TRBJ1-2, with D unclear. Germline values: CDR1 SGHTA, CDR2 FQGNSA. The V end was cut by 1 base, the J end by 4 bases, with 19 bases between. The CDR3 spans 17 residues. Here the CDR3 reads CASSLDLGSGGFYGYTF. CDR3 nucleotides: TGTGCCAGCAGCTTAGATCTTGGGTCAGGTGGTTTCTATGGCTACACCTTC.

This clonotype was seen only a few times. The chain couples TRBV20-1 to TRBJ2-5, with D possibly being TRBD2 (5 bases). V lost 6 bases and J 5 bases, leaving 16 bases between the germline ends. The germline CDR1 and CDR2 sequences are DFQATT and SNEGSKA (reference sequence). This CDR3 is built from 13 residues. DNA of the CDR3: TGCAGTGCCAGCCCCACCAGGAGGGAGACCCAGTACTTC. Its translation: CSASPTRRETQYF.